The next 28 T cell receptor beta chains were all read from a single sample in a study of human T cells and chemical hapten exposure (dated by TCRdb to the early 2020s). To prepare the library, RACE was applied. Instrument on record: NextSeq 500. TCRdb itself trimmed the public reads at Q25 with fastp, ran MiXCR and retained productive beta chains. Here each entry gathers all rows of one CDR3 protein and keeps the most common genes and DNA. The sample contains tens of thousands of distinct CDR3 sequences, about 9.4% of them found a single time. Around 4.7% of the sample lies in the top ten. Interpreted using the paper, the time point label stands for: patch test 2, 6 weeks after DPC sensitization. Taken with the paper, the label for treatment or condition translates to: therapeutic diphenylcyclopropenone sensitization with weekly scalp DPC. Material: whole blood, obtained in connection with sensitization to the hapten diphenylcyclopropenone (DPC). These receptors were taken from a woman aged 45-59 years with alopecia areata. Some clones in this sample may be carry-over from other donors' samples.

This clonotype was observed many times. The chain uses TRBV7-8 and TRBJ2-7; TRBD2 matches 14 bases. CDR1 SGHVS and CDR2 FQNEAQ come from the germline V gene. This CDR3 has 15 residues. V was pared by 5 bases and J by 4 bases, with 4 bases of the junction left unmatched. CDR3 sequence (DNA): TGTGCCAGCAGCAAGCGGACTAGCGGGAGGTACGAGCAGTACTTC. It codes for CASSKRTSGRYEQYF. Variable domain in full (rest from reference TRBV7-8 and TRBJ2-7): GAGVSQSPRYKVAKRGQDVALRCDPISGHVSLFWYQQALGQGPEFLTYFQNEAQLDKSGLPSDRFFAERPEGSVSTLKIQRTQQEDSAVYLCASSKRTSGRYEQYFGPGTRLTVT.

About this clonotype itself: A much larger clonotype is one base distant, so this may be a read error. CDR3 sequence (DNA): TGCAGCGTTGAGCTGGGAGGTCTCTACAATGAGCAGTTCTTC. It is translated as CSVELGGLYNEQFF. V and J are TRBV29-1 and TRBJ2-1; a possible D gene is TRBD2 (6 bases). CDR1 and CDR2 from the germline V gene are SQVTM and ANQGSEA. This CDR3 spans 14 amino acids. Trimming removed 3 bases at V and 3 bases at J, with 12 bases between.

This clonotype showed up just a few times. The V call is TRBV5-1, the J call TRBJ2-7; maybe TRBD1 (5 bases). V was pared by 4 bases and J by 2 bases, with 13 bases between. This CDR3 is 14 amino acids long. The germline V gene encodes CDR1 SGHRS and CDR2 YFSETQ. The CDR3 sequence: CASSNEDIAYEQYF. Written as DNA, the CDR3 is TGCGCCAGCAGCAATGAGGACATCGCCTACGAGCAGTACTTC.

This clonotype was counted only a few times. CDR3 protein: CASSTDVPGGELFF. CDR3 DNA sequence: TGTGCCAGTAGTACGGACGTACCCGGCGGGGAGCTGTTTTTT. This chain connects TRBV19 to TRBJ2-2; D call uncertain. Germline V gives CDR1 LNHDA, CDR2 SQIVND (reference sequence). The CDR3 has 14 amino acids. V lost 4 bases to trimming and J lost 7 bases, with 13 bases between them.

This clonotype was detected ten times or more. The V and J genes are TRBV12-3 or TRBV12-4 and TRBJ1-1, with D uncertain. The CDR3 consists of 12 residues. V shed 3 bases and J shed 6 bases, with 8 bases lying between them. CDR3 nucleotides: TGTGCCAGCAGTTTTGGGCTCCCTGAAGCTTTCTTT. Protein: CASSFGLPEAFF.

This clonotype was seen many times. The chain uses TRBV20-1 and TRBJ2-4; D uncertain. V was cut by 0 bases and J by 5 bases, with 14 bases left in between. CDR3 length: 15 amino acids. Germline CDR1 is DFQATT and CDR2 is SNEGSKA (reference sequence). CDR3 sequence (DNA): TGCAGTGCTAGAGATAAGATAGGAGTACAAAACATTCAGTACTTC. The encoded protein is CSARDKIGVQNIQYF.

This clonotype was detected ten times or more. CDR3 coding DNA: TGTGCCTGGAGGGGCCGTTCAGACGGCGAGCAGTACTTC. Its translation: CAWRGRSDGEQYF. The chain is built from TRBV30 and TRBJ2-7; no reliable D call. CDR3 length: 13 amino acids. V dropped 3 bases and J dropped 6 bases, with 15 bases sitting between them. Germline V gene lookup returns CDR1 GTSNPN and CDR2 SVGIG (reference sequence).

Ten or more counts support this clonotype. J is TRBJ2-1 and V is TRBV6-2 or TRBV6-3; D is unclear. The V gene's germline CDR1 is MNHEY and CDR2 SVGEGT. Trimming removed 6 bases from V and 5 bases from J, with 14 bases in between. There are 14 residues in the CDR3. The CDR3 coding sequence is TGTGCCAGCAGCCTACCCGACTCTGACAATGAGCAGTTCTTC. Translated, it gives CASSLPDSDNEQFF.

This clonotype was seen a few times. This rearrangement joins TRBV2 to TRBJ2-2, with D possibly matching TRBD2 (6 bases). The CDR3 is 13 residues long. Trimming took off 6 bases at V and 6 bases at J, with 11 bases between the two ends. CDR1 and CDR2 (germline): SNHLY, FYNNEI. CDR3 sequence: CASRGGTSGELFF. Written as DNA, the CDR3 is TGTGCCAGCAGAGGAGGGACCTCCGGGGAGCTGTTTTTT.

By sample share, this clonotype is medium-sized. The chain employs TRBV18 and TRBJ1-2; D gene uncertain. Germline V gene sequence: CDR1 KGHSH, CDR2 LQKENI. The germline V and J ends were trimmed by 0 bases and 6 bases, with 5 bases remaining between them. CDR3 length: 12 residues. CDR3 sequence (DNA): TGTGCCAGCTCACCACCAGGGAATGGCTACACCTTC. Translated, it gives CASSPPGNGYTF.

The CDR3 spells CASSHRGLNTEAFF. The CDR3 nucleotides are TGTGCCAGCAGCCACAGGGGGCTCAACACTGAAGCTTTCTTT. V gene TRBV3-1 combines with J gene TRBJ1-1; 8 positions agree with TRBD1. The length of the CDR3 is 14 residues. CDR1 is LGHDT, CDR2 YNNKEL, per germline (reference sequence). With 3 bases clipped from V and 2 bases from J, the junction kept 2 bases outside the gene matches.

This clonotype has just a few counts. Just one base apart from a much larger clone, this may be a read error. This chain uses TRBV27 with TRBJ1-5, with no clear D. Trimming stripped 3 bases from V and 4 bases from J, with 7 bases between. The CDR3 is 13 residues long. The germline V gene has CDR1 MNHEY and CDR2 SMNVEV (reference sequence). CDR3: CASSFMGNQPQHF. The CDR3 region has the DNA TGTGCCAGCAGTTTTATGGGGAATCAGCCCCAGCATTTT.

The V gene is TRBV6-1, the J gene TRBJ2-3; 7 nucleotides match TRBD1. The CDR3 has 14 amino acids. Trimming removed 6 bases from V and 2 bases from J; junction bases left unmatched: 5. Germline CDR1 reads MNHNS; CDR2 reads SASEGT. CDR3 sequence (DNA): TGTGCCAGCAGCGCGGACAGGTCCACAGATACGCAGTATTTT. It translates to CASSADRSTDTQYF.

In its sample, this clonotype was seen many times. This chain joins TRBV12-3 or TRBV12-4 and TRBJ2-1, with D uncertain. With 3 bases removed from V and 6 bases from J, the gap between germline ends came to 6 bases. The CDR3 is made up of 12 amino acids. CDR3 sequence: CASSFWANEQFF. Here the CDR3 DNA reads TGTGCCAGCAGTTTTTGGGCCAATGAGCAGTTCTTC.

This clonotype has a count of ten or more. The chain has TRBV7-8 and TRBJ2-4; maybe TRBD1 (5 bases). The CDR3 loop spans 14 amino acids. CDR1 and CDR2 from the germline V gene are SGHVS and FQNEAQ. V was cut by 6 bases and J by 0 bases, with 9 bases left in between. The CDR3 spells CASSLRGAKNIQYF. CDR3 coding DNA: TGTGCCAGCAGTTTAAGGGGAGCCAAAAACATTCAGTACTTC.

This clonotype was recorded at least ten times. The V and J genes are TRBV3-1 and TRBJ1-1, with no clear D. Germline V lookup: CDR1 LGHDT, CDR2 YNNKEL (reference sequence). The CDR3 runs 14 residues. Trimming pared 3 bases from V and 7 bases from J, leaving 15 bases between. In nucleotides, the CDR3 is TGTGCCAGCAGCCAGGCCCACCTTTGGGGTGAAGCTTTCTTT. It codes for CASSQAHLWGEAFF.

This clonotype was seen repeatedly, ten times or more. The genes are TRBV7-2 and TRBJ2-7; D gene ambiguous. The CDR3 spans 13 residues. The germline gives CDR1 SGHTA, CDR2 FQGNSA. With 3 bases removed from V and 3 bases from J, the gap between germline ends came to 9 bases. CDR3 coding DNA: TGTGCCAGCAGCTTCGGTCTTAACTACGAGCAGTACTTC. It translates to CASSFGLNYEQYF.

V and J are TRBV27 and TRBJ1-5; 11 nucleotides match TRBD1. Per germline, CDR1 MNHEY and CDR2 SMNVEV (reference sequence). V was clipped by 5 bases and J by 4 bases; unmatched bases: 10. This CDR3 is built from 17 residues. CDR3 nucleotide sequence: TGTGCCAGCAGTCGCGCCGGGACAGGGGGTAGGAATCAGCCCCAGCATTTT. Translating gives CASSRAGTGGRNQPQHF.

This clonotype has more than one count but fewer than ten. The chain uses TRBV4-3 and TRBJ2-5; perhaps TRBD1 as D (5 bases). The CDR3 totals 14 residues. The V and J ends lost 5 bases and 4 bases respectively, with 14 bases between them. The germline CDR1 and CDR2 sequences are LGHNA and YSLEER. The CDR3 region is CASSGGQYGETQYF. For the CDR3, the DNA is TGCGCCAGCAGCGGTGGACAATATGGAGAGACCCAGTACTTC.

This clonotype appeared many times. This sequence joins TRBV10-3 and TRBJ2-1; 11 nucleotides agree with TRBD1. Trimming at V came to 9 bases and at J to 7 bases, leaving 8 bases not matched to a gene. Germline V lookup: CDR1 ENHRY, CDR2 SYGVKD. This CDR3 region has 14 residues. The CDR3 region is CAIRPDRGRNEQFF. In nucleotides, the CDR3 is TGTGCCATTCGTCCGGACAGGGGGCGGAATGAGCAGTTCTTC.

This clonotype was detected ten times or more. V and J are TRBV5-1 and TRBJ2-5; 9 positions agree with TRBD1. The length of the CDR3 is 15 residues. CDR1 SGHRS and CDR2 YFSETQ come from the germline V gene. The V segment lost 1 base and the J segment 5 bases; nucleotides outside the gene matches: 6. In DNA, the CDR3 is TGCGCCAGCAGCTTGACAGGGGGCGAATTTGAGACCCAGTACTTC. This sequence encodes CASSLTGGEFETQYF.

The table lists this clonotype with a few counts. The V gene is TRBV29-1, the J gene TRBJ2-5, with TRBD2 matching over 12 bases. The junction had 11 bases not matched to a gene; V was cut back by 7 bases and J by 5 bases. CDR1 is SQVTM and CDR2 is ANQGSEA in the germline V gene. The CDR3 sequence is 15 residues long. CDR3 nucleotides: TGCAGCGACCCCAGACTAGCGGGAGAACACGAGACCCAGTACTTC. Its translation is CSDPRLAGEHETQYF.

This clonotype was seen a handful of times. The genes are TRBV10-3 and TRBJ2-3, with a weak D call TRBD2 (5 bases). The V end was cut by 3 bases, the J end by 6 bases, with 7 bases between. The V gene's germline CDR1 is ENHRY and CDR2 SYGVKD. CDR3 length: 12 amino acids. CDR3 residues: CAISERGDTQYF. The CDR3 DNA sequence: TGTGCCATCAGTGAACGAGGGGATACGCAGTATTTT.

There are many counts of this clonotype. This chain joins TRBV28 and TRBJ2-5; 13 nucleotides agree with TRBD2. The CDR3 runs 15 residues. V shed 4 bases, J shed 4 bases, and the junction held 3 bases outside the gene matches. Germline V gene sequence: CDR1 MDHEN, CDR2 SYDVKM. CDR3 in amino acids: CASSSTSGRRETQYF. Written as DNA, the CDR3 is TGTGCCAGCAGTTCGACTAGCGGGAGGCGAGAGACCCAGTACTTC.

The CDR3 reads CASSLHSVTADGYTF. The CDR3, as DNA: TGTGCCAGCAGTCTACATTCCGTGACAGCCGATGGCTACACCTTC. The chain has TRBV27 and TRBJ1-2; D perhaps matches TRBD1 (5 bases). Trimming took off 5 bases at V and 6 bases at J, with 19 bases between the two ends. From germline, CDR1 is MNHEY and CDR2 SMNVEV (reference sequence). The CDR3 consists of 15 residues.

At least ten counts were recorded for this clonotype. This sequence joins TRBV6-2 or TRBV6-3 and TRBJ2-7; 9 bases agree with TRBD1. J was trimmed by 0 bases and V by 3 bases; bases with no gene match: 30. Germline lookup yields CDR1 MNHEY and CDR2 SVGEGT. This CDR3 region has 24 residues. The CDR3 reads CASSYNFVWSQLGTGNSRSYEQYF. The CDR3 DNA sequence: TGTGCCAGCAGTTATAATTTCGTCTGGTCACAACTCGGGACAGGGAACTCCCGCTCCTACGAGCAGTACTTC.

At least ten counts were recorded for this clonotype. The chain uses TRBV15 and TRBJ1-5; tentatively, D is TRBD1 (6 bases). Germline V gene sequence: CDR1 LNHNV, CDR2 YYDKDF (reference sequence). The CDR3 runs to 16 residues. Trimming shortened V by 2 bases and J by 5 bases, and 16 bases separated the two germline ends. The CDR3 loop is CATSRSGGEGDQPQHF. DNA for the CDR3: TGTGCCACCAGCAGATCTGGGGGAGAGGGGGATCAGCCCCAGCATTTT.

There are many counts of this clonotype. In nucleotides, the CDR3 is TGTGCCAGCAGCATCCTAGGACTAGCGGGGTCCTACGAGCAGTACTTC. Its translation is CASSILGLAGSYEQYF. The chain uses TRBV5-6 and TRBJ2-7; 12 nucleotides agree with TRBD2. CDR1 and CDR2 (germline): SGHDT, YYEEEE. V dropped 4 bases and J dropped 1; count of bases not matched to a gene: 6. The CDR3 extends over 16 amino acids.